These 13 T cell receptor beta chains came from one sample sequenced in a study of T cells in Graves' hyperthyroidism and ophthalmopathy. It was RNA transcripts that yielded the amplified TCR beta CDR3 regions. Researchers ran a first-round RT-PCR on the TCR CDR3 using the HTBI primer set. TCRdb processed the multiplex PCR reads anew with MiXCR; each CDR3 protein has one entry. The sample shows 210,000 or so distinct CDR3 sequences, approximately 17% of them seen only once. The sample taken for sequencing was blood. Source of these receptors: a man aged 45-60 years with Graves' hyperthyroidism.

Of note for this clonotype: A much bigger clone sits one base away, suggesting this may be a read error. V is TRBV3-1 and J is TRBJ2-7; D gene ambiguous. This CDR3 comprises 17 residues. Germline assignment: CDR1 LGHDT and CDR2 YNNKEL (reference sequence). V was pared by 3 bases and J by 3 bases, with 21 bases between. For the CDR3, the DNA is TGTGCCAGCAGCCAGTCTCCGGTTGCCCCGCAGAGCTACGAGCAGTACTTC. It is translated as CASSQSPVAPQSYEQYF.

In this sample, this clonotype turned up many times. The chain uses TRBV20-1 and TRBJ2-7; TRBD1 agrees at 7 bases. CDR1 DFQATT and CDR2 SNEGSKA come from the germline V gene (reference sequence). The V and J ends lost 0 bases and 5 bases, in that order; junction bases with no gene match: 10. There are 15 residues in the CDR3. The CDR3 sequence is CSARDLGIGGNEQYF. The CDR3 nucleotides read TGCAGTGCTAGAGATCTCGGAATAGGGGGCAACGAGCAGTACTTC.

The table lists this clonotype with a few counts. The rearrangement links TRBV11-3 to TRBJ2-2; 9 bases agree with TRBD2. CDR1 SGHNT and CDR2 YENEEA come from the germline V gene. V lost 6 bases, J lost 1 base, and 3 bases stayed unmatched. The CDR3 spans 15 residues. Here the CDR3 DNA reads TGTGCCAGCAGACGGCGGGAGGGGAACACCGGGGAGCTGTTTTTT. Translating it yields CASRRREGNTGELFF. Together with reference TRBV11-3 and TRBJ2-2, the CDR3 gives the full variable domain: EAGVVQSPRYKIIEKKQPVAFWCNPISGHNTLYWYLQNLGQGPELLIRYENEEAVDDSQLPKDRFSAERLKGVDSTLKIQPAELGDSAVYLCASRRREGNTGELFFGEGSRLTVL.

This clonotype has only a few counts. The genes are TRBV29-1 and TRBJ2-2; TRBD1 matches 8 bases. V shed 6 bases, J shed 7 bases, and the junction held 10 bases outside the gene matches. This CDR3 has 14 amino acids. Germline V gives CDR1 SQVTM, CDR2 ANQGSEA. The CDR3 coding sequence is TGCAGCGTGATGGACAGGGATGGTAACGGGGAGCTGTTTTTT. Its protein product is CSVMDRDGNGELFF.

The chain recombines TRBV27 with TRBJ1-6, with 8 bases matching TRBD1. CDR1 MNHEY and CDR2 SMNVEV come from the germline V gene (reference sequence). Trimming took 3 bases from V and 10 from J; bases not matched to a gene: 5. CDR3 length: 14 residues. The CDR3 loop reads CASSFGQGESPLHF. The DNA for the CDR3 is TGTGCCAGCAGTTTCGGACAGGGTGAATCACCCCTCCACTTT.

With regard to this clonotype: Relative to the germline gene, one junction end is altered; a read error may explain this. The gene calls are TRBV27 and TRBJ1-1; a weak D match, TRBD1 (5 bases). Germline V gene lookup returns CDR1 MNHEY and CDR2 SMNVEV (reference sequence). The CDR3 has 16 amino acids. The CDR3, as DNA: TGTGCCAGCAGGTTATCGTGGGGAGACAGCAGGGCTGAAGCTTTCTTT. It translates to CASRLSWGDSRAEAFF.

This clonotype was detected many times. The rearrangement links TRBV7-3 to TRBJ2-1, with a possible D match to TRBD1 (6 bases). V was shortened by 5 bases and J by 6 bases, with 11 bases between the two germline ends. The CDR3 covers 13 residues. Germline loops: CDR1 SGHTA, CDR2 FQGTGA. In nucleotides, the CDR3 is TGTGCCAGCAGCAGCTCGGACAGCAATGAGCAGTTCTTC. Amino acids: CASSSSDSNEQFF.

This clonotype came up many times. The chain recombines TRBV11-3 with TRBJ2-7; no reliable D call. The V gene lost 7 bases and the J gene lost 3 bases, with 13 bases spanning the gap. The CDR3 spans 13 residues. Germline V gene lookup returns CDR1 SGHNT and CDR2 YENEEA. CDR3 bases: TGTGCCAGCACACGTGGCGGCGGCTACGAGCAGTACTTC. Protein product: CASTRGGGYEQYF.

The V gene is TRBV10-2, the J gene TRBJ2-7; D remains ambiguous. The V gene lost 3 bases and the J gene lost 0 bases, with 3 bases spanning the gap. Germline lookup yields CDR1 WSHSY and CDR2 SAAADI. This CDR3 has 12 amino acids. CDR3 coding DNA: TGCGCCAGCAGTGACTTCTCCTACGAGCAGTACTTC. It specifies CASSDFSYEQYF.

V gene TRBV2 combines with J gene TRBJ1-4; maybe TRBD1 (5 bases). Between the trimmed V and J ends, which lost 6 bases and 8 bases, there was a span of 16 bases. The CDR3 has 14 residues. CDR1 is SNHLY and CDR2 is FYNNEI in the germline V gene. CDR3 nucleotides: TGTGCCAGCAGCCCCAAGGGGCCTGGAGAAAAACTGTTTTTT. It specifies CASSPKGPGEKLFF. The variable domain in full, completed from reference TRBV2 and TRBJ1-4, reads EPEVTQTPSHQVTQMGQEVILRCVPISNHLYFYWYRQILGQKVEFLVSFYNNEISEKSEIFDDQFSVERPDGSNFTLKIRSTKLEDSAMYFCASSPKGPGEKLFFGSGTQLSVL.

The chain's CDR3 is CASSFLSVTDTQYF. CDR3 coding DNA: TGTGCCAGCAGCTTTCTCAGTGTGACAGATACGCAGTATTTT. The rearrangement uses TRBV7-2 and TRBJ2-3, with D hard to call. Deletions cut 3 bases from V and 3 bases from J, with 10 bases between. The CDR3 sequence is 14 residues long. Germline CDR1 is SGHTA and CDR2 is FQGNSA.

This clonotype was observed a few times. The chain has TRBV4-2 and TRBJ2-7; D uncertain. V was pared by 3 bases and J by 6 bases, with 12 bases between. The germline V gene has CDR1 LGHNA and CDR2 YNFKEQ. The CDR3 runs 13 residues. CDR3 sequence (DNA): TGTGCCAGCAGCCACAACCTCAGAGGCGAGCAGTACTTC. This codes for CASSHNLRGEQYF.

This clonotype was counted at least ten times. This chain joins TRBV6-2 or TRBV6-3 and TRBJ2-7, with 8 nucleotides matching TRBD1. CDR3 length equals 16 residues. CDR1 is MNHEY and CDR2 is SVGEGT in the germline V gene. Trimming took 7 bases from V and 1 from J; bases not matched to a gene: 12. CDR3 loop: CASKKAGGAESYEQYF. For the CDR3, the DNA is TGTGCCAGCAAGAAGGCAGGGGGCGCAGAGTCCTACGAGCAGTACTTC.